Each of the 18 T cell receptor beta chains below was sequenced from the same sample in a study of PD-1 blockade in mismatch repair-deficient tumors. The table came from immunoSEQ multiplex PCR; TCRdb's copy has only in-frame clones and leaves some out. The repertoire holds 100,000 or so clones, with 70% to 85% as singletons. This specimen consisted of peripheral blood, obtained approximately 35 weeks after starting pembrolizumab. These receptors all stem from an adult with mismatch repair-deficient cancer.

This clone was seen only a few times. This sequence joins TRBV2 and TRBJ2-7; no reliable D call. The V end was cut by 2 bases, the J end by 2 bases, with 7 bases between. Germline V gene data show CDR1 as SNHLY and CDR2 as FYNNEI. CDR3 size: 13 residues. CDR3 sequence reads: CASSERSTYEQYF. CDR3 bases: TGTGCCAGCAGTGAACGTTCTACCTACGAGCAGTACTTC.

The count of this clone is one. The J gene is TRBJ2-1, the V gene TRBV5-1, with 11 bases matching TRBD1. CDR3 length equals 15 residues. Germline V lookup: CDR1 SGHRS, CDR2 YFSETQ. The V and J ends lost 5 bases and 8 bases, in that order; junction bases with no gene match: 9. The CDR3, as DNA: TGCGCCAGCAGGACCGGGACAGGGGGAGTGGATGAGCAGTTCTTC. Translation gives CASRTGTGGVDEQFF.

The chain recombines TRBV5-5 with TRBJ1-1; D unresolved. Germline V CDR1 and CDR2: SGHKS, YYEKEE (reference sequence). Trimming pared 4 bases from V and 3 bases from J, leaving 19 bases between. The CDR3 contains 16 residues. The CDR3 DNA reads TGTGCCAGCAGCAAACCTATAGGGAAGCAGGACACTGAAGCTTTCTTT. Its translation: CASSKPIGKQDTEAFF.

The rearrangement links TRBV6-1 to TRBJ1-5; D remains unclear. The CDR3 is 13 amino acids. Trimming pared 7 bases from V and 7 bases from J, leaving 14 bases between. Germline V lookup: CDR1 MNHNS, CDR2 SASEGT. CDR3 sequence (DNA): TGTGCCAGCAACCTAAAGGAGCGACAGCCCCAGCATTTT. The encoded protein is CASNLKERQPQHF.

This clone was observed a handful of times. The chain couples TRBV29-1 to TRBJ1-2; D call uncertain. CDR1 is SQVTM and CDR2 is ANQGSEA in the germline V gene. CDR3 length equals 13 residues. Trimming shortened V by 5 bases and J by 1 base, and 11 bases separated the two germline ends. The CDR3 DNA sequence: TGCAGCGTTATAGGAAGCGGTAACTATGGCTACACCTTC. The encoded protein is CSVIGSGNYGYTF.

This chain connects TRBV27 to TRBJ2-1; D is perhaps TRBD2 (5 bases). CDR3 size: 14 residues. Germline CDR1 reads MNHEY; CDR2 reads SMNVEV (reference sequence). The germline V and J ends were trimmed by 5 bases and 4 bases, with 12 bases remaining between them. DNA for the CDR3: TGTGCCAGCAGTGGGCCCCGGGGATACAATGAGCAGTTCTTC. Protein sequence: CASSGPRGYNEQFF.

This clone was observed a few times. The chain uses TRBV4-1 and TRBJ2-3, with D maybe TRBD2 (5 bases). The CDR3 loop spans 14 amino acids. Trimming cost V 1 base and J 0 bases, with 5 bases left between them. CDR1 is MGHRA, CDR2 YSYEKL, per germline. Written as DNA, the CDR3 is TGCGCCAGCAGCCAAGGCGGGAGCACAGATACGCAGTATTTT. This translates into CASSQGGSTDTQYF.

V gene TRBV6-6 combines with J gene TRBJ2-1, with D possibly being TRBD1 or TRBD2 (5 bases each). The germline V gene encodes CDR1 MNHNY and CDR2 SVGAGI (reference sequence). This CDR3 spans 15 amino acids. V was cut by 0 bases and J by 6 bases, with 12 bases left in between. The CDR3 DNA sequence: TGTGCCAGCAGTTACTCGGGGGTTCCGGGCAATGAGCAGTTCTTC. This sequence encodes CASSYSGVPGNEQFF.

This chain uses TRBV5-4 with TRBJ2-3, with a tentative D call TRBD1 (6 bases). This CDR3 spans 17 amino acids. CDR1 and CDR2 (germline): SGHNT, YYREEE (reference sequence). Trimming removed 4 bases at V and 8 bases at J, with 26 bases between. Written as DNA, the CDR3 is TGTGCCAGCAGCCCCCCGCAGGACAGAGGTGATTGGAGTACGCAGTATTTT. This codes for CASSPPQDRGDWSTQYF.

The V and J genes are TRBV11-2 and TRBJ2-3; D is undetermined. With 1 base removed from V and 1 base from J, the gap between germline ends came to 21 bases. The CDR3 runs 19 residues. Germline assignment: CDR1 SGHAT and CDR2 FQNNGV. CDR3 sequence reads: CASSLASRRRSYGTDTQYF. CDR3 bases: TGTGCCAGCAGCTTAGCGAGTCGCAGAAGATCCTACGGCACAGATACGCAGTATTTT.

The chain combines TRBV29-1 with TRBJ2-5; tentative D call: TRBD1 (5 bases). The V gene's germline CDR1 is SQVTM and CDR2 ANQGSEA. Trimming left V 8 bases short and J 1 base short, with 17 bases between. This CDR3 is built from 14 residues. The CDR3 nucleotides read TGCAGCACCAAAGGTGTGGGGCCCCAAGAGACCCAGTACTTC. Translating it yields CSTKGVGPQETQYF.

This clone was counted between two and nine times. This chain uses TRBV19 with TRBJ2-2; D gene unclear. The CDR3 extends over 13 amino acids. V was clipped by 5 bases and J by 3 bases, with 7 bases between them. CDR1 and CDR2 from the germline V gene are LNHDA and SQIVND (reference sequence). CDR3 region: CASSFSYTGELFF. CDR3 in DNA: TGTGCCAGTAGTTTTTCATACACCGGGGAGCTGTTTTTT.

CDR3 DNA sequence: TGTGCCAGCAGCCCCGACCCAGCCCCACCTAAAGCTTTCTTT. Its protein product is CASSPDPAPPKAFF. J is TRBJ1-1 and V is TRBV11-2; no firm D call. Germline V CDR1 and CDR2: SGHAT, FQNNGV. V lost 5 bases, J lost 9 bases, and 19 bases lay in between. The CDR3 contains 14 residues.

The CDR3 here is CASSVGSEQTYGYTF. Here the CDR3 DNA reads TGTGCCAGCAGCGTAGGGTCAGAACAAACCTATGGCTACACCTTC. This rearrangement joins TRBV9 to TRBJ1-2; no clear D. V was clipped by 0 bases and J by 4 bases, with 13 bases between them. The CDR3 contains 15 residues. The germline V gene encodes CDR1 SGDLS and CDR2 YYNGEE.

The chain joins TRBV11-3 to TRBJ2-1; no clear D gene. Germline assignment: CDR1 SGHNT and CDR2 YENEEA. V dropped 5 bases and J dropped 5 bases, with 10 bases sitting between them. This CDR3 has 13 amino acids. CDR3 loop: CASSLLYNNEQFF. For the CDR3, the DNA is TGTGCCAGCAGCCTACTATACAACAATGAGCAGTTCTTC. The full variable domain, rest sourced from reference TRBV11-3 and TRBJ2-1, is EAGVVQSPRYKIIEKKQPVAFWCNPISGHNTLYWYLQNLGQGPELLIRYENEEAVDDSQLPKDRFSAERLKGVDSTLKIQPAELGDSAVYLCASSLLYNNEQFFGPGTRLTVL.

This clone was counted only a few times. The J gene is TRBJ2-1, the V gene TRBV4-1; TRBD2 is a possible D gene (6 bases). In germline, CDR1 is MGHRA, CDR2 YSYEKL. Deletions cut 3 bases from V and 0 bases from J, with 15 bases between. The CDR3 is made up of 17 amino acids. The CDR3: CASSHDWDGSSYNEQFF. In DNA form, the CDR3 reads TGCGCCAGCAGCCATGACTGGGACGGGAGCTCCTACAATGAGCAGTTCTTC.

J is TRBJ2-7 and V is TRBV19; 10 bases are shared with TRBD2. The CDR3 sequence is 15 residues long. Trimming took 2 bases from V and 2 from J; bases not matched to a gene: 3. The germline gives CDR1 LNHDA, CDR2 SQIVND (reference sequence). In DNA form, the CDR3 reads TGTGCCAGTAGTATAAGGACTAGCGGCCCCTACGAGCAGTACTTC. Protein sequence: CASSIRTSGPYEQYF.

This clone was seen only once. This chain joins TRBV9 and TRBJ2-1; 7 bases line up with TRBD2. Germline V lookup: CDR1 SGDLS, CDR2 YYNGEE. Trimming cost V 3 bases and J 2 bases; bases outside gene matches: 5. This CDR3 comprises 15 residues. In DNA form, the CDR3 reads TGTGCCAGCAGCGGCAGCGGGACCACCTACAATGAGCAGTTCTTC. This translates into CASSGSGTTYNEQFF. Complete variable domain (other parts from reference TRBV9 and TRBJ2-1): DSGVTQTPKHLITATGQRVTLRCSPRSGDLSVYWYQQSLDQGLQFLIQYYNGEERAKGNILERFSAQQFPDLHSELNLSSLELGDSALYFCASSGSGTTYNEQFFGPGTRLTVL.